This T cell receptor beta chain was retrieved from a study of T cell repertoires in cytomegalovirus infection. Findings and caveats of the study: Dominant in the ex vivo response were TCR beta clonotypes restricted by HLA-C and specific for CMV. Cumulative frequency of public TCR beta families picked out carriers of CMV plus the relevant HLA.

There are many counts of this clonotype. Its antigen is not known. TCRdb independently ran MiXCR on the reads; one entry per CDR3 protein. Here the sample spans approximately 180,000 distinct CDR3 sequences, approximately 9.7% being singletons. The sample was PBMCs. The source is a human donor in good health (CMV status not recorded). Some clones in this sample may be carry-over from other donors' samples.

CDR3 sequence reads: CASSLEGEKLFF. CDR3 nucleotide sequence: TGTGCCAGCAGCTTAGAAGGGGAAAAACTGTTTTTT. The genes are TRBV7-9 and TRBJ1-4; D uncertain. With 1 base removed from V and 8 bases from J, the gap between germline ends came to 5 bases. Looked up from germline, CDR1 is SEHNR and CDR2 is FQNEAQ (reference sequence). The CDR3 consists of 12 residues. Variable domain in full (rest from reference TRBV7-9 and TRBJ1-4): DTGVSQNPRHKITKRGQNVTFRCDPISEHNRLYWYRQTLGQGPEFLTYFQNEAQLEKSRLLSDRFSAERPKGSFSTLEIQRTEQGDSAMYLCASSLEGEKLFFGSGTQLSVL.